The source of this T cell receptor (beta chain) is a study of blood T cell repertoires in COVID-19. Whole-study context: Spain, Italy and the United States supplied samples that represented acute and convalescent COVID-19. PBMCs, B-cell-depleted T cells, or T cells were the source of the cDNA or gDNA that made up the material.

How the authors handled the data: Researchers report that nucleated cell counts were estimated from reference gene primer amplification. Only in-frame clones appear in the TCRdb table, and some are missing; sequencing was by immunoSEQ multiplex PCR. That table gives V, J and clone size, and the DNA gave D and trimming. The sample consists of fewer than 95,000 clones, more than 80% of them appearing once. The origin of this receptor is a man aged 50-60 years with active or convalescent COVID-19. Material: peripheral blood.

The DNA for the CDR3 is TGTGCCAGCGAATTAGCGGGGGTTGGGGAGCTGTTTTTT. Translating it yields CASELAGVGELFF. V usage is TRBV12-3 or TRBV12-4 and J usage is TRBJ2-2, with TRBD2 identical over 9 bases. The junction had 6 bases not matched to a gene; V was cut back by 8 bases and J by 8 bases. This CDR3 contains 13 residues.